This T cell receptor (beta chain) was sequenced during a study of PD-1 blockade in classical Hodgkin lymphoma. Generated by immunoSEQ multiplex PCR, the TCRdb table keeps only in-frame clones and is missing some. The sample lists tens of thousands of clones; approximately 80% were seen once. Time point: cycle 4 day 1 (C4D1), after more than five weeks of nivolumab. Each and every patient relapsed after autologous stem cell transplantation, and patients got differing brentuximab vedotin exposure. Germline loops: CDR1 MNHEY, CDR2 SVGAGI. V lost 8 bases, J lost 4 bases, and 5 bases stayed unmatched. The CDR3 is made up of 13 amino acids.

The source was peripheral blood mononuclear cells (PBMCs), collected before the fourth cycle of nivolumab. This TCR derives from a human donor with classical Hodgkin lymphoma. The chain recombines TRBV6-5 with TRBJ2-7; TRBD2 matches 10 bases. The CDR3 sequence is CASSAGGPYEQYF. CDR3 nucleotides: TGTGCCAGCTCAGCGGGGGGGCCTTACGAGCAGTACTTC.